Listed here is a single T cell receptor (beta chain). Antigen unknown. Germline assignment: CDR1 MGHDK and CDR2 SYGVNS. This CDR3 spans 15 amino acids. Trimming pared 3 bases from V and 0 bases from J, leaving 9 bases between. This sample is drawn from a study of T cell responses to AZD1222 COVID-19 vaccine. The protocol was immunoSEQ multiplex PCR, while the TCRdb copy is restricted to in-frame clones and leaves out a portion. The table includes 130,000 to 150,000 clones, 88% detected once. Whole-study results and caveats: It should be noted that donors were predominantly white British and more often female, and clonal diversity was possibly underestimated. Vaccine-associated CD4 TCRs ranged over spike, dominating at 160-218 and 743-854. Repertoires were collected only later (after the peak T cell response had occurred).

V and J are TRBV25-1 and TRBJ1-3; D unclear. The sequence came from an adult who received the MenACWY meningococcal vaccine as a control. The material was peripheral blood, obtained 28 days after the second dose of the MenACWY control vaccine. The DNA for the CDR3 is TGTGCCAGCAGTGACCCACGGCCCTCTGGAAACACCATATATTTT. This encodes CASSDPRPSGNTIYF.